The clone carrying this TCR beta chain was seen a single time. The table came from immunoSEQ multiplex PCR; TCRdb's copy has only in-frame clones and leaves some out. This sample carries about 68,000 clones, more than 85% of them seen once, and the ten largest clones take about 0.95%. The source of the sample is a study of OX40 agonist ivuxolimab in advanced cancers. V lost 3 bases and J lost 4; bases outside the gene matches: 6. This CDR3 spans 17 amino acids. The germline gives CDR1 SGHRS, CDR2 YFSETQ. The TCR was taken from an adult with an advanced solid tumor such as melanoma, head and neck, liver or kidney cancer. V gene TRBV5-1 combines with J gene TRBJ2-5, with 16 bases matching TRBD2. Material: CD4+ or CD8+ T cells sorted from blood, obtained in a trial of the OX40 agonist ivuxolimab. This CDR3 is CASSWGLAGGPSETQYF. The DNA for the CDR3 is TGCGCCAGCAGCTGGGGACTAGCGGGAGGGCCGTCAGAGACCCAGTACTTC.